This TCR beta chain originates from a study of chemoradiotherapy in HPV16-positive cancers. Germline CDR1 SGHRS, CDR2 YFSETQ. The CDR3 runs to 13 residues. V shed 4 bases and J shed 2 bases, with 10 bases lying between them. Repertoires were sampled repeatedly during chemoradiotherapy. General observations from the study: Functional assays defining HPV-specific T cells used only two HPV16-positive patients.

Using immunoSEQ multiplex PCR, the repertoire was profiled, and TCRdb retains in-frame clones only, with some absent. Of roughly 32,000 clones detected, 80% to 90% appear once; the ten largest clones hold around 3%. As to this clone: Its target is unknown.

The chain links TRBV5-1 to TRBJ2-7; D possibly corresponds to TRBD2 (6 bases). The source material was blood, sampled from a patient who underwent chemoradiotherapy. This receptor was identified in a human donor with HPV-associated anogenital cancer. The CDR3 sequence is CASSVGGAYEQYF. The CDR3 DNA reads as TGCGCCAGCAGCGTGGGCGGGGCCTACGAGCAGTACTTC. The full variable domain, completed using reference TRBV5-1 and TRBJ2-7, is KAGVTQTPRYLIKTRGQQVTLSCSPISGHRSVSWYQQTPGQGLQFLFEYFSETQRNKGNFPGRFSGRQFSNSRSEMNVSTLELGDSALYLCASSVGGAYEQYFGPGTRLTVT.